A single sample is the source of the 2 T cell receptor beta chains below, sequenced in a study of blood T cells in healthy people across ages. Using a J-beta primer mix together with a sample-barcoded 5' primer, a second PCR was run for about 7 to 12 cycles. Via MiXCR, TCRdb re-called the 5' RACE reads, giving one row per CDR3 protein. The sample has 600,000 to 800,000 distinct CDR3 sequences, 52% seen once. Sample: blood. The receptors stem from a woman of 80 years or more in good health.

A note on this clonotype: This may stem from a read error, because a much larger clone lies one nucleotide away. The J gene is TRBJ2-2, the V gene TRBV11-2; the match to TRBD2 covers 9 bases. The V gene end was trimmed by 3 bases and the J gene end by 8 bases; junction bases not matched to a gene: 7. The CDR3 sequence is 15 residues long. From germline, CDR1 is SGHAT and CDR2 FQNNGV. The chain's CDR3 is CASSFSSLAGGELFF. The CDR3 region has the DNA TGTGCCAGCAGCTTCAGTTCCCTAGCGGGAGGGGAGCTGTTTTTT. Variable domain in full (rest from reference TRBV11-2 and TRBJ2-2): EAGVAQSPRYKIIEKRQSVAFWCNPISGHATLYWYQQILGQGPKLLIQFQNNGVVDDSQLPKDRFSAERLKGVDSTLKIQPAKLEDSAVYLCASSFSSLAGGELFFGEGSRLTVL.

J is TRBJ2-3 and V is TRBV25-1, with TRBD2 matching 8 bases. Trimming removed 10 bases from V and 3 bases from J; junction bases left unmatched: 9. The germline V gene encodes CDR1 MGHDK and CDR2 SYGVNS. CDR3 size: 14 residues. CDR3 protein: CAMLSGEQTDTQYF. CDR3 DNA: TGTGCCATGCTTAGCGGGGAGCAAACAGATACGCAGTATTTT. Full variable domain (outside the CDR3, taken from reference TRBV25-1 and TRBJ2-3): EADIYQTPRYLVIGTGKKITLECSQTMGHDKMYWYQQDPGMELHLIHYSYGVNSTEKGDLSSESTVSRIRTEHFPLTLESARPSHTSQYLCAMLSGEQTDTQYFGPGTRLTVL.